This record covers a single TCR beta chain. This sample is part of a study of shared clonotypes between healthy human individuals. After removal of 8 bases from V and 1 base from J, the junction contained 10 bases not matched to a gene. Germline values: CDR1 SNHLY, CDR2 FYNNEI. CDR3 length: 15 residues. Donors were healthy HIV-negative adults without recently reported acute infections or vaccinations. Replicate PCRs run on unsorted PBMC used roughly 270 ng DNA, which was about 28,000 T cell genomes. Profiled with immunoSEQ multiplex PCR; TCRdb holds only in-frame clones, not every one. Among 520,000 or so clones, around 79% were seen once, and the ten largest hold 13%.

The clonotype originates from a woman aged 35 to 49 in good health. Some clones in this sample may be carry-over from other donors' samples. This sequence joins TRBV2 and TRBJ1-1, with 7 positions matching TRBD1. The sequencing input was PBMCs. CDR3 loop: CASRRDSDPNTEAFF. In DNA, the CDR3 is TGTGCCAGCCGCCGGGACAGCGACCCGAACACTGAAGCTTTCTTT.